This T cell receptor beta chain was retrieved from a study of T cells after posttransplantation cyclophosphamide. Broader study findings: Blood and skin or GI T cell repertoires showed limited TRB overlap. Later blood repertoires were often dominated by clones from the donor CD8+ memory compartment.

This clone was found many times. Its antigen is not known. On the day of bone marrow donation, the related graft donor provided peripheral blood. Sequencing was performed with immunoSEQ multiplex PCR; in TCRdb, only in-frame clones are kept and a portion is missing. There are around 44,000 clones in the sample, none observed a single time. The CDR3 is 14 amino acids. The germline V gene has CDR1 SGDLS and CDR2 YYNGEE. V was pared by 3 bases and J by 4 bases, with 4 bases of the junction left unmatched. The receptor was derived from a man aged 35 to 55 in good health, CMV-negative, and a related stem cell transplant donor. The sample comprised PBMCs. The chain has TRBV9 and TRBJ2-1; 7 bases are shared with TRBD1. The CDR3 sequence: CASSAETGYNEQFF. The CDR3 DNA follows: TGTGCCAGCAGCGCAGAGACAGGGTACAATGAGCAGTTCTTC.